The 32 T cell receptor beta chains reported below all come from one sample, sequenced in a study of shared clonotypes between healthy human individuals (TCRdb year 2020). The method behind the library was the immunoSEQ multiplex PCR assay. As stored in TCRdb, this immuneACCESS dataset retains in-frame rearrangements with V and J assigned. A fraction of the clones does not appear; measured against another copy, unresolved V genes explain less than half of the discrepancy, and the remainder lacks a known reason. Within this sample are fewer than 1.4 million clones, with 75% to 80% of them counted one time only. The ten largest clonotypes hold 0.55% to 0.7% of the sample. Sequencing used memory CD4+ T cells from PBMCs. The cell subset or site label, read with the paper, signifies: CD45RA-negative fraction. Every receptor here comes from a young man in good health. Some clones in this sample may be carry-over from other donors' samples.

The V gene is TRBV11-2, the J gene TRBJ2-2, with D perhaps given as TRBD1 or TRBD2 (5 bases each). V shed 1 base and J shed 2 bases, with 11 bases lying between them. This CDR3 has 16 amino acids. CDR1 is SGHAT and CDR2 is FQNNGV in the germline V gene. DNA for the CDR3: TGTGCCAGCAGCTTAGTCCGGGGCCCCAACACCGGGGAGCTGTTTTTT. Protein sequence: CASSLVRGPNTGELFF.

J is TRBJ2-3 and V is TRBV15; tentative D call: TRBD2 (6 bases). This CDR3 is 13 amino acids long. From germline, CDR1 is LNHNV and CDR2 YYDKDF (reference sequence). Trimming left V 5 bases short and J 5 bases short, with 11 bases between. CDR3 coding DNA: TGTGCCACCAGCGGACGGAGGGGAGATACGCAGTATTTT. The encoded protein is CATSGRRGDTQYF.

V gene TRBV11-2 combines with J gene TRBJ2-7; TRBD2 is a possible D gene (6 bases). Per germline, CDR1 SGHAT and CDR2 FQNNGV. V lost 0 bases, J lost 7 bases, and 16 bases lay in between. The CDR3 covers 15 residues. The CDR3: CASSLDSGDRREQYF. In DNA form, the CDR3 reads TGTGCCAGCAGCTTAGATTCGGGGGATCGTAGGGAGCAGTACTTC. The whole variable domain, filled in from reference TRBV11-2 and TRBJ2-7, reads EAGVAQSPRYKIIEKRQSVAFWCNPISGHATLYWYQQILGQGPKLLIQFQNNGVVDDSQLPKDRFSAERLKGVDSTLKIQPAKLEDSAVYLCASSLDSGDRREQYFGPGTRLTVT.

The rearrangement links TRBV9 to TRBJ2-3, with 11 bases fitting TRBD2. The V segment lost 3 bases and the J segment 1 base; nucleotides outside the gene matches: 10. Germline V lookup: CDR1 SGDLS, CDR2 YYNGEE. This CDR3 has 18 amino acids. The DNA of the CDR3 is TGTGCCAGCAGCGCGCAAAGACTAGCGGGGACTGGCACAGATACGCAGTATTTT. Its protein product is CASSAQRLAGTGTDTQYF.

V is TRBV30 and J is TRBJ2-7; no definite D call. The CDR3 spans 12 residues. Germline-derived CDR1 and CDR2 are GTSNPN and SVGIG (reference sequence). V dropped 2 bases and J dropped 4 bases, with 9 bases sitting between them. CDR3 protein: CAWSLIGYEQYF. CDR3 bases: TGTGCCTGGAGTTTGATAGGGTACGAGCAGTACTTC. Full variable domain (rest looked up from reference TRBV30 and TRBJ2-7): SQTIHQWPATLVQPVGSPLSLECTVEGTSNPNLYWYRQAAGRGLQLLFYSVGIGQISSEVPQNLSASRPQDRQFILSSKKLLLSDSGFYLCAWSLIGYEQYFGPGTRLTVT.

This chain uses TRBV29-1 with TRBJ1-1, with D unclear. Germline V gene lookup returns CDR1 SQVTM and CDR2 ANQGSEA. The CDR3 spans 13 residues. V was shortened by 4 bases and J by 6 bases, with 15 bases between the two germline ends. In DNA form, the CDR3 reads TGCAGCGTTGCCTGGCTCGGTAAATCTGAAGCTTTCTTT. As protein: CSVAWLGKSEAFF.

V and J are TRBV9 and TRBJ2-5; 7 bases are a match to TRBD1. The germline V gene encodes CDR1 SGDLS and CDR2 YYNGEE. With V trimmed by 0 bases and J by 5 bases, 4 bases remained unmatched. The CDR3 contains 14 residues. The CDR3 region is CASSVAARGETQYF. CDR3 bases: TGTGCCAGCAGCGTAGCTGCCAGGGGGGAGACCCAGTACTTC.

V usage is TRBV15 and J usage is TRBJ2-5; tentative D call: TRBD1 (6 bases). This CDR3 has 14 amino acids. Germline V gene data show CDR1 as LNHNV and CDR2 as YYDKDF (reference sequence). The ends were cut back, 3 bases at V and 6 bases at J, with 14 bases in the middle. CDR3 amino acids: CATSRPGVAQTQYF. The DNA of the CDR3 is TGTGCCACCAGCAGGCCAGGGGTCGCACAGACCCAGTACTTC.

Regarding this clone: This clone may be a read error of a much larger clone one base away. Different DNA sequences within this sample yield the same CDR3. In DNA form, the CDR3 reads TGTGCCTGGGACTCCGGAACTAGCAGAGAGACCCAGTACTTC. Protein sequence: CAWDSGTSRETQYF. V is TRBV30 and J is TRBJ2-5; TRBD2 is a possible D gene (6 bases). This CDR3 spans 14 amino acids. Germline CDR1 reads GTSNPN; CDR2 reads SVGIG (reference sequence). V lost 5 bases to trimming and J lost 4 bases, with 17 bases between them.

Here the CDR3 reads CASSAPSHEQYF. The CDR3 bases are TGTGCCAGCAGTGCTCCCTCTCACGAGCAGTACTTC. This chain connects TRBV2 to TRBJ2-7; D gene ambiguous. The V gene lost 4 bases and the J gene lost 5 bases, with 9 bases spanning the gap. This CDR3 is 12 amino acids long. Germline CDR1 is SNHLY and CDR2 is FYNNEI.

V is TRBV2 and J is TRBJ1-6; D perhaps matches TRBD1 (5 bases). V shed 7 bases and J shed 10 bases, with 20 bases lying between them. Germline V lookup: CDR1 SNHLY, CDR2 FYNNEI. This CDR3 region has 15 residues. The CDR3 here is CASNSAAGGRSPLHF. In DNA form, the CDR3 reads TGTGCCAGCAACTCCGCCGCGGGGGGTAGATCACCCCTCCACTTT.

This clone was detected once. The gene calls are TRBV18 and TRBJ1-2, with D possibly being TRBD1 (6 bases). This CDR3 spans 16 amino acids. V shed 3 bases and J shed 2 bases, with 16 bases lying between them. Germline CDR1 KGHSH, CDR2 LQKENI. CDR3: CASSPPRVTGNYGYTF. The CDR3 DNA sequence: TGTGCCAGCTCACCCCCTCGGGTAACAGGGAACTATGGCTACACCTTC.

The rearrangement uses TRBV28 and TRBJ2-7; either TRBD1 or TRBD2 may supply D (5 bases each). This CDR3 is built from 15 residues. In germline, CDR1 is MDHEN, CDR2 SYDVKM. The V end was cut by 4 bases, the J end by 2 bases, with 15 bases between. The CDR3 coding sequence is TGTGCCAGCAGTTCGTTCGGGACGGGGACCTACGAGCAGTACTTC. This translates into CASSSFGTGTYEQYF. The variable domain in full, completed from reference TRBV28 and TRBJ2-7, reads DVKVTQSSRYLVKRTGEKVFLECVQDMDHENMFWYRQDPGLGLRLIYFSYDVKMKEKGDIPEGYSVSREKKERFSLILESASTNQTSMYLCASSSFGTGTYEQYFGPGTRLTVT.

This chain links TRBV6-5 with TRBJ2-5; tentative D call: TRBD2 (6 bases). CDR3 size: 15 residues. V shed 7 bases and J shed 7 bases, with 22 bases lying between them. Germline V gene data show CDR1 as MNHEY and CDR2 as SVGAGI. The CDR3 sequence is CASTSTSSGTRTQYF. In DNA, the CDR3 is TGTGCCAGCACTTCGACTAGTTCGGGCACACGGACCCAGTACTTC.

The chain is built from TRBV7-2 and TRBJ1-2, with 9 bases lining up with TRBD1. V dropped 5 bases and J dropped 4; count of bases not matched to a gene: 8. This CDR3 has 15 amino acids. Germline loops: CDR1 SGHTA, CDR2 FQGNSA. For the CDR3, the DNA is TGTGCCAGCAGCGGAAACAGGGGGCTCGGCTATGGCTACACCTTC. This translates into CASSGNRGLGYGYTF.

J is TRBJ2-2 and V is TRBV27, with D possibly TRBD1 on 5 matching bases. V lost 3 bases to trimming and J lost 6 bases, with 11 bases between them. The CDR3 loop spans 14 amino acids. Germline V gene sequence: CDR1 MNHEY, CDR2 SMNVEV (reference sequence). CDR3 coding DNA: TGTGCCAGCAGTTTTCAGGGTTTCGCCGGGGAGCTGTTTTTT. Encoded protein: CASSFQGFAGELFF.

The chain uses TRBV30 and TRBJ1-2; the D gene is possibly TRBD1 (6 bases). V was clipped by 5 bases and J by 0 bases, with 13 bases between them. Germline-derived CDR1 and CDR2 are GTSNPN and SVGIG (reference sequence). This CDR3 region has 14 residues. The CDR3 DNA reads as TGTGCCTGGGGACAGCAACCTACTAACTATGGCTACACCTTC. Residues: CAWGQQPTNYGYTF.

The chain carries TRBV30 and TRBJ2-5; D not resolved. Germline CDR1 is GTSNPN and CDR2 is SVGIG (reference sequence). V lost 3 bases, J lost 1 base, and 12 bases lay in between. The CDR3 totals 14 residues. The DNA of the CDR3 is TGTGCCTGGAGACTGTCCGGGTCCCAAGAGACCCAGTACTTC. Protein sequence: CAWRLSGSQETQYF. Together with reference TRBV30 and TRBJ2-5, the CDR3 gives the full variable domain: SQTIHQWPATLVQPVGSPLSLECTVEGTSNPNLYWYRQAAGRGLQLLFYSVGIGQISSEVPQNLSASRPQDRQFILSSKKLLLSDSGFYLCAWRLSGSQETQYFGPGTRLLVL.

This chain joins TRBV9 and TRBJ1-1; tentatively, D is TRBD1 (6 bases). The germline gives CDR1 SGDLS, CDR2 YYNGEE. V was pared by 2 bases and J by 5 bases, with 10 bases between. The CDR3 runs 13 residues. This CDR3 is CASSVRQGTEAFF. The CDR3 bases are TGTGCCAGCAGCGTGCGTCAGGGGACTGAAGCTTTCTTT. The full variable domain, with the rest looked up from reference TRBV9 and TRBJ1-1, is DSGVTQTPKHLITATGQRVTLRCSPRSGDLSVYWYQQSLDQGLQFLIQYYNGEERAKGNILERFSAQQFPDLHSELNLSSLELGDSALYFCASSVRQGTEAFFGQGTRLTVV.

The rearrangement links TRBV25-1 to TRBJ1-2; D call uncertain. The CDR3 extends over 13 amino acids. Germline V gene lookup returns CDR1 MGHDK and CDR2 SYGVNS. V dropped 4 bases and J dropped 2 bases, with 8 bases sitting between them. The CDR3 DNA sequence: TGTGCCAGCAGTGGTTCCCAAAACTATGGCTACACCTTC. It translates to CASSGSQNYGYTF.

The chain carries TRBV11-2 and TRBJ2-7; D may be TRBD1 (6 bases). Germline CDR1 SGHAT, CDR2 FQNNGV. This CDR3 region has 14 residues. V dropped 0 bases and J dropped 6 bases, with 12 bases sitting between them. The CDR3 DNA reads as TGTGCCAGCAGCTTAGAGGGGGCGCTTACCGAGCAGTACTTC. Translated: CASSLEGALTEQYF.

V is TRBV18 and J is TRBJ2-1; possible D gene TRBD1, 6 bases. Germline values: CDR1 KGHSH, CDR2 LQKENI. The CDR3 totals 14 residues. Between the trimmed V and J ends, which lost 2 bases and 7 bases, there was a span of 12 bases. CDR3 amino acids: CASSPIPGANEQFF. CDR3 in DNA: TGTGCCAGCTCACCAATACCAGGGGCGAATGAGCAGTTCTTC.

The CDR3: CASSPSLGQGTSYEQYF. The CDR3 DNA sequence: TGTGCCAGCAGTCCCTCCCTCGGACAGGGGACCTCCTACGAGCAGTACTTC. The J gene is TRBJ2-7, the V gene TRBV28; 9 bases map to TRBD1. V lost 5 bases, J lost 0 bases, and 11 bases stayed unmatched. Germline assignment: CDR1 MDHEN and CDR2 SYDVKM. The CDR3 length is 17 residues.

This clone was seen many times. The gene calls are TRBV7-3 and TRBJ2-5; 7 bases agree with TRBD2. Germline values: CDR1 SGHTA, CDR2 FQGTGA. V lost 1 base, J lost 5 bases, and 7 bases stayed unmatched. The CDR3 has 15 residues. For the CDR3, the DNA is TGTGCCAGCAGCTTAAATGCGGGAGAGGTGGAGACCCAGTACTTC. Translating gives CASSLNAGEVETQYF.

On this clone: The sample has other DNA sequences that encode this CDR3 too. The genes are TRBV10-3 and TRBJ2-5; D is unclear. V lost 2 bases to trimming and J lost 5 bases, with 3 bases between them. Germline-derived CDR1 and CDR2 are ENHRY and SYGVKD. There are 11 residues in the CDR3. CDR3 protein: CAISEAETQYF. The CDR3 DNA is TGTGCCATCAGTGAGGCGGAGACCCAGTACTTC.

This clone occurred a few times. The chain uses TRBV10-3 and TRBJ2-1; perhaps D is TRBD1 or TRBD2 (5 bases each). This CDR3 contains 12 residues. V lost 1 base, J lost 7 bases, and 5 bases lay in between. Per the germline V gene, CDR1 is ENHRY and CDR2 is SYGVKD. The CDR3 spells CAISEWGNEQFF. In DNA form, the CDR3 reads TGTGCCATCAGTGAGTGGGGGAATGAGCAGTTCTTC.

The rearrangement joins TRBV11-2 to TRBJ1-2; D is unclear. There are 13 residues in the CDR3. V was trimmed by 4 bases and J by 2 bases, leaving 8 bases between them. In germline, CDR1 is SGHAT, CDR2 FQNNGV. The DNA for the CDR3 is TGTGCCAGCAGCTCAGGACGGAACTATGGCTACACCTTC. Residues: CASSSGRNYGYTF.

The chain carries TRBV5-4 and TRBJ2-3; TRBD2 agrees at 7 bases. This CDR3 spans 14 amino acids. V trimming: 10 bases; J trimming: 1 base; junction bases outside the gene matches: 9. CDR1 is SGHNT and CDR2 is YYREEE in the germline V gene (reference sequence). The CDR3 loop reads CAGGLAGGTDTQYF. CDR3 DNA: TGTGCCGGGGGTTTGGCGGGAGGCACAGATACGCAGTATTTT. Complete variable domain (other parts from reference TRBV5-4 and TRBJ2-3): ETGVTQSPTHLIKTRGQQVTLRCSSQSGHNTVSWYQQALGQGPQFIFQYYREEENGRGNFPPRFSGLQFPNYSSELNVNALELDDSALYLCAGGLAGGTDTQYFGPGTRLTVL.

This chain joins TRBV28 and TRBJ1-4; maybe TRBD1 (5 bases). Germline CDR1 reads MDHEN; CDR2 reads SYDVKM. This CDR3 has 15 residues. Trimming pared 3 bases from V and 5 bases from J, leaving 13 bases between. CDR3 residues: CASSLLPGVNEKLFF. CDR3 in DNA: TGTGCCAGCAGTTTGTTGCCGGGGGTAAATGAAAAACTGTTTTTT.

CDR3 bases: TGCGCCAGCAGTAGAGAGGGGGTAACTGAGCAGTTCTTC. This encodes CASSREGVTEQFF. This rearrangement joins TRBV10-2 to TRBJ2-1; D might be TRBD1 (6 bases). CDR3 length: 13 residues. V was shortened by 5 bases and J by 9 bases, with 14 bases between the two germline ends. Germline CDR1 is WSHSY and CDR2 is SAAADI.

The chain links TRBV9 to TRBJ2-5; maybe TRBD1 (5 bases). This CDR3 is built from 13 residues. V was clipped by 4 bases and J by 1 base, with 8 bases between them. The germline CDR1 and CDR2 sequences are SGDLS and YYNGEE. CDR3 in amino acids: CASSPQVQETQYF. CDR3 coding DNA: TGTGCCAGCAGCCCACAGGTCCAAGAGACCCAGTACTTC.

The J gene is TRBJ1-2, the V gene TRBV28; D remains ambiguous. Trimming shortened V by 2 bases and J by 4 bases, and 11 bases separated the two germline ends. This CDR3 has 14 residues. Germline V lookup: CDR1 MDHEN, CDR2 SYDVKM. The CDR3 DNA is TGTGCCAGCAGTTTAAGGGAAGCGAGCTATGGCTACACCTTC. It translates to CASSLREASYGYTF.